This TCR beta chain came from a study of blood T cell repertoires in COVID-19. Across the whole study: The cDNA or gDNA used as material had been derived from T cells, B-cell-depleted T cells, or PBMCs.

This clone has just one count. V shed 6 bases and J shed 1 base, with 9 bases lying between them. In germline, CDR1 is MNHEY, CDR2 SVGAGI. CDR3 length equals 13 residues. Per the study methods: The assay estimated nucleated cells by amplifying reference gene primers. Produced via immunoSEQ multiplex PCR; TCRdb's table is partial and in-frame only. V, J and clone size were drawn from that table, and D and trimming were deduced from the DNA. This table has some 260,000 clones, 60% to 75% appearing once. Sequenced input: peripheral blood. The rearrangement links TRBV6-5 to TRBJ1-1; no reliable D call. The receptor's source is a woman older than 75 with acute or convalescent COVID-19. CDR3 sequence (DNA): TGTGCCAGCAGGTCGAAGCAGAACACTGAAGCTTTCTTT. Translation: CASRSKQNTEAFF.